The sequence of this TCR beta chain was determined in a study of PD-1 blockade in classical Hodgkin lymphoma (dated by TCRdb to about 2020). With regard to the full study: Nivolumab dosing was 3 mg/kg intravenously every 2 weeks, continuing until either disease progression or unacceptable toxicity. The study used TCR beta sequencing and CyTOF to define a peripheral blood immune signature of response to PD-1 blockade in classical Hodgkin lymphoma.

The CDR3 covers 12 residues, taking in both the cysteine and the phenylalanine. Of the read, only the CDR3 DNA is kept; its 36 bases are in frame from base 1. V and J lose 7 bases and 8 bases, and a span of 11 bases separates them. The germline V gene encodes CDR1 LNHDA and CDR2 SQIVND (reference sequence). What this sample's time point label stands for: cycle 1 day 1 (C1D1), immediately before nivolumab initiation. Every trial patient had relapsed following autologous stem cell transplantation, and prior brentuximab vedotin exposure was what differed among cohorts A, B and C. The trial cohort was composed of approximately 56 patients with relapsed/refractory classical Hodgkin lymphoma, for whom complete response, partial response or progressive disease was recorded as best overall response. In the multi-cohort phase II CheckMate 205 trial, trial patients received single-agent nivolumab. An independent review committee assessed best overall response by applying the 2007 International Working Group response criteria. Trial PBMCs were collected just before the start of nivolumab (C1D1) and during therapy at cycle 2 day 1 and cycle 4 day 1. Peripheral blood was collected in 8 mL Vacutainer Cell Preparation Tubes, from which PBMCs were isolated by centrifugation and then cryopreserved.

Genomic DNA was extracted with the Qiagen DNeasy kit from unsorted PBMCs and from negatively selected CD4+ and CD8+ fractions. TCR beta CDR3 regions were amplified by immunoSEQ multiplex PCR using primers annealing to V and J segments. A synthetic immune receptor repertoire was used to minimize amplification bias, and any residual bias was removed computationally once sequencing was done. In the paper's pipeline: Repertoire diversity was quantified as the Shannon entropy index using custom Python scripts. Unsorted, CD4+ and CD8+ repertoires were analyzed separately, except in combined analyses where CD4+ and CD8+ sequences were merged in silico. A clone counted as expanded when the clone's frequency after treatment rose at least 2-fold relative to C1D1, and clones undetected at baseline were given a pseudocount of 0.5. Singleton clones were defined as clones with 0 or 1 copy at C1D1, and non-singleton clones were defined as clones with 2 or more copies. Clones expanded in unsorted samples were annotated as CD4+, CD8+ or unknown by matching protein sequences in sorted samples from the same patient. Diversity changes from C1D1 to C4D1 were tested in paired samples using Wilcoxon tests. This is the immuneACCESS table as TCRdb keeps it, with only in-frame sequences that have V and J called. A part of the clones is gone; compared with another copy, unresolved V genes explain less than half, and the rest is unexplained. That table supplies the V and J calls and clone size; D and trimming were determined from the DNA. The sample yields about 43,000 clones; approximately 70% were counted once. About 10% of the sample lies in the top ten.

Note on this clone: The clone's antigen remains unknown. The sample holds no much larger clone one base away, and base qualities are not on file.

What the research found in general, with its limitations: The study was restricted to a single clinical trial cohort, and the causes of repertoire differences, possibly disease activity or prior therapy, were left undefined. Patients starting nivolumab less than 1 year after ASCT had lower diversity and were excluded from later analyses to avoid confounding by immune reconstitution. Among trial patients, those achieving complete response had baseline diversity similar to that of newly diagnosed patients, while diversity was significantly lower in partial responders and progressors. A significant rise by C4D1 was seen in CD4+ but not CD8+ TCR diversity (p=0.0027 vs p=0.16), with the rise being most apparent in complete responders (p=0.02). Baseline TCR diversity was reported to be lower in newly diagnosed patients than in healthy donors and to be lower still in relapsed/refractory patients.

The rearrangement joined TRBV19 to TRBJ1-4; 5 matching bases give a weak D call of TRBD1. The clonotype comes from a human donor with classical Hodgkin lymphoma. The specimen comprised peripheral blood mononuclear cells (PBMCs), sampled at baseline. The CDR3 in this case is CASTAGFEKLFF. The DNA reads TGTGCCAGTACCGCAGGGTTCGAAAAACTGTTTTTT.